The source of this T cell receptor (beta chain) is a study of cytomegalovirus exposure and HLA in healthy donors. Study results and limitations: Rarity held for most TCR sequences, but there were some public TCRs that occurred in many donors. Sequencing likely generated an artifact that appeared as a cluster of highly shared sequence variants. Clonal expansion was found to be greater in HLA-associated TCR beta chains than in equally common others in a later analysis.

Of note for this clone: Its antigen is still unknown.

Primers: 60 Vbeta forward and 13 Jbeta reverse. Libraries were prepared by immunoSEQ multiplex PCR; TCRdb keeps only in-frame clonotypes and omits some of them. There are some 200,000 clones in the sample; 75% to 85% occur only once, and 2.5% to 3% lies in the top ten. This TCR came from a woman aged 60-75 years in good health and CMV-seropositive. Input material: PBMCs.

The CDR3 sequence is CASSFTLETQYF. The CDR3 nucleotides read TGTGCCAGCAGCTTCACTCTGGAGACCCAGTACTTC. This rearrangement joins TRBV7-9 to TRBJ2-5; D is unclear. Trimming shortened V by 3 bases and J by 5 bases, and 7 bases separated the two germline ends. CDR1 SEHNR and CDR2 FQNEAQ come from the germline V gene (reference sequence). There are 12 residues in the CDR3.